This TCR beta chain was recovered during a study of T-cell reconstitution after alpha-beta-depleted transplantation in children. General study points: The origin of high day-60 TCRbeta diversity in some patients lay in surviving recipient T cells and thymic progenitors. Among T cells one year after transplant, newly produced cells accounted for most counts and diversity. Several hundred expanded graft clones reportedly supplied alpha-beta T cells about two months after transplant.

Unique molecular identifiers were used to barcode this TCRbeta library. TCRdb re-called the PCR reads through MiXCR, storing one row per CDR3 protein. The sample records more than 200,000 distinct CDR3 sequences, approximately 15% being singletons. Regarding this clonotype: The antigen remains undetermined.

The CDR3 consists of 12 residues. J gave up 11 bases and V 7 bases, and 8 bases lay outside the gene matches. Germline assignment: CDR1 MNHNS and CDR2 SASEGT. The sample in question was PBMCs, mostly from graft donor cells, obtained 360 days after TCRalphabeta/CD19-depleted stem cell transplant. J is TRBJ1-1 and V is TRBV6-1, with 9 bases matching TRBD1. The receptor was isolated from a male patient aged 2 to 9 who had a stem cell transplant for acute lymphoblastic leukemia, so the T cells may come from the graft donor. CDR3 amino acids: CASIWDRVVAFF. The CDR3 bases are TGTGCCAGCATATGGGACAGGGTAGTCGCTTTCTTT.